The clone carrying this T cell receptor (beta chain) has just a few counts. The sample is drawn from a study of response to subunit inactivated influenza vaccine. TCRdb itself ran the RT-PCR reads through MiXCR, one entry per CDR3 protein. The sample includes roughly 540,000 distinct CDR3 sequences, approximately 20% of them seen just once. J gave up 5 bases and V 6 bases, and 15 bases lay outside the gene matches. CDR1 MNHEY and CDR2 SVGEGT come from the germline V gene. This CDR3 has 17 amino acids. These data were also filed under a second study, of T cells expressing NK-cell markers. This second report adds: Production of TCR beta cDNA relied on 5'RACE template switching with UMIs. The TCR beta repertoires were obtained from sorted CD3+CD56+NKG2C+, CD3+CD56+NKG2C- and CD3+CD56-NKG2C+ T cells. T cells sorted in several experiments were restricted to alpha-beta TCR T cells by an anti-gamma-delta TCR antibody. Each of six donors carried dominant NKG2C+ clonotypes accounting for roughly 1.0-8% of CD8+ T cells.

The TCR was taken from a man aged 50 to 60 who received an inactivated influenza vaccine. The sample in question was CD4+ T cells sorted from PBMCs, obtained 11 to 12 days after vaccination. J is TRBJ2-3 and V is TRBV6-2 or TRBV6-3; 9 bases are a match to TRBD2. The CDR3 reads CASSPVGSGSSEDTQYF. The DNA of the CDR3 is TGTGCCAGCAGCCCGGTGGGTAGCGGGAGCTCAGAAGATACGCAGTATTTT.